Following are 28 T cell receptor beta chains from one sample sequenced in a study of CD8+ T cells in alopecia areata. The treatment here: oral pan-JAK inhibitor, 5-10 mg twice daily. Sequencing relied on a cDNA template that was reverse transcribed from extracted RNA. Profiling relied on immunoSEQ multiplex PCR, and the TCRdb table lists in-frame clones only, not all of them. The sample lists around 180,000 clones; roughly 70% were seen once. The specimen was CD4+ T cells sorted from blood, collected around week 49, from a patient treated with tofacitinib. The receptor set was obtained from a human donor with alopecia areata.

J is TRBJ1-2 and V is TRBV30, with unresolved D. V lost 4 bases to trimming and J lost 1 base, with 16 bases between them. CDR3 size: 15 residues. CDR1 GTSNPN and CDR2 SVGIG come from the germline V gene (reference sequence). The CDR3 loop reads CAWNEELASNYGYTF. The CDR3 nucleotides are TGTGCCTGGAACGAAGAGCTAGCAAGTAACTATGGCTACACCTTC.

The chain recombines TRBV5-1 with TRBJ1-1, with D unresolved. Germline V gene lookup returns CDR1 SGHRS and CDR2 YFSETQ. V was pared by 4 bases and J by 4 bases, with 14 bases between. The CDR3 runs 14 residues. The DNA for the CDR3 is TGCGCCAGCAGCCCTCGAGGAGGTAGCACTGAAGCTTTCTTT. It yields the protein CASSPRGGSTEAFF.

The V gene is TRBV15, the J gene TRBJ2-5, with D possibly matching TRBD1 (6 bases). Trimming removed 3 bases at V and 1 base at J, with 12 bases between. CDR3 length: 15 amino acids. Germline loops: CDR1 LNHNV, CDR2 YYDKDF (reference sequence). DNA for the CDR3: TGTGCCACCAGCAGGGGGGACACCTTCCAAGAGACCCAGTACTTC. It codes for CATSRGDTFQETQYF.

This chain uses TRBV7-2 with TRBJ1-2, with a tentative D call TRBD1 (5 bases). The CDR3 totals 16 residues. CDR1 and CDR2 (germline): SGHTA, FQGNSA. Between the trimmed V and J ends, which lost 3 bases and 5 bases, there was a span of 19 bases. As DNA, the CDR3 is TGTGCCAGCAGCTTTATCAAGGGGCCGCATGGGTATGGCTACACCTTC. Protein product: CASSFIKGPHGYGYTF.

For this clone: A read error may explain this, as a much larger clone is one base away. The chain carries TRBV9 and TRBJ2-2, with D maybe TRBD1 (6 bases). The CDR3 is 13 residues long. Trimming shortened V by 5 bases and J by 5 bases, and 10 bases separated the two germline ends. In germline, CDR1 is SGDLS, CDR2 YYNGEE. The chain's CDR3 is CASSYRETGELFF. CDR3 DNA: TGTGCCAGCAGTTACAGGGAGACCGGGGAGCTGTTTTTT.

A few counts support this clone. The CDR3 DNA is TGCAGCGTTGAAGCAAGGACAGGGAAAGATACGCAGTATTTT. Protein: CSVEARTGKDTQYF. This sequence joins TRBV29-1 and TRBJ2-3; TRBD1 matches at 8 bases. This CDR3 has 14 amino acids. J gave up 5 bases and V 1 base, and 5 bases lay outside the gene matches. Germline V gives CDR1 SQVTM, CDR2 ANQGSEA.

This clone showed up just a few times. V gene TRBV29-1 combines with J gene TRBJ2-1, with D unclear. The V end lost 4 bases, the J end lost 2 bases, and 12 bases lay between the germline ends. Germline CDR1 is SQVTM and CDR2 is ANQGSEA. The CDR3 is 14 residues long. The CDR3 DNA reads TGCAGCGTTGTGCCGGGCGTCACCTACAATGAGCAGTTCTTC. Its translation is CSVVPGVTYNEQFF.

CDR3 DNA sequence: TGCAGCGTTGAGGGGGACCGAGATTCACCCCTCCACTTT. This gives the protein CSVEGDRDSPLHF. The chain combines TRBV29-1 with TRBJ1-6; D perhaps matches TRBD1 (5 bases). V was clipped by 3 bases and J by 8 bases, with 11 bases between them. There are 13 residues in the CDR3. Germline V CDR1 and CDR2: SQVTM, ANQGSEA.

The sample holds one count of this clone. The gene calls are TRBV27 and TRBJ2-7; weak D call: TRBD2 (6 bases). The length of the CDR3 is 16 residues. In germline, CDR1 is MNHEY, CDR2 SMNVEV (reference sequence). Trimming pared 4 bases from V and 3 bases from J, leaving 19 bases between. The CDR3 spells CASSSPSGGSGYEQYF. CDR3 nucleotide sequence: TGTGCCAGCAGTTCCCCGTCCGGGGGTTCTGGCTACGAGCAGTACTTC.

J is TRBJ2-3 and V is TRBV5-6; no definite D call. The CDR3 is 14 residues long. V lost 2 bases and J lost 4, with 11 bases in between. In germline, CDR1 is SGHDT, CDR2 YYEEEE. The CDR3: CASSLMSSADTQYF. The CDR3 region has the DNA TGTGCCAGCAGCTTAATGTCGAGCGCAGATACGCAGTATTTT.

This chain joins TRBV27 and TRBJ2-5; perhaps TRBD2 as D (6 bases). Deletions cut 6 bases from V and 2 bases from J, with 16 bases between. Germline CDR1 is MNHEY and CDR2 is SMNVEV (reference sequence). The CDR3 has 15 amino acids. CDR3 nucleotides: TGTGCCAGCAGCCGGGCCCTCCGGGGGCAAGAGACCCAGTACTTC. As protein: CASSRALRGQETQYF.

The J gene is TRBJ2-1, the V gene TRBV4-3, with 10 bases matching TRBD2. The germline gives CDR1 LGHNA, CDR2 YSLEER. V dropped 1 base and J dropped 4; count of bases not matched to a gene: 1. The CDR3 consists of 15 residues. The CDR3 reads CASSQASGGYNEQFF. In nucleotides, the CDR3 is TGCGCCAGCAGCCAAGCTAGCGGGGGATACAATGAGCAGTTCTTC.

The chain combines TRBV7-2 with TRBJ2-5; TRBD1 matches 8 bases. CDR3 length equals 13 residues. Per germline, CDR1 SGHTA and CDR2 FQGNSA. V was pared by 5 bases and J by 5 bases, with 4 bases of the junction left unmatched. As DNA, the CDR3 is TGTGCCAGCAGCGAGGACAGGGTTGAGACCCAGTACTTC. Protein: CASSEDRVETQYF.

The V gene is TRBV27, the J gene TRBJ2-3, with D uncertain. Germline V CDR1 and CDR2: MNHEY, SMNVEV (reference sequence). V lost 2 bases and J 5 bases, leaving 5 bases between the germline ends. The length of the CDR3 is 12 residues. CDR3 amino acids: CASSLGRDTQYF. The CDR3 DNA reads as TGTGCCAGCAGTTTAGGTAGAGATACGCAGTATTTT.

The V gene is TRBV27, the J gene TRBJ1-5; D might be TRBD1 (6 bases). Per the germline V gene, CDR1 is MNHEY and CDR2 is SMNVEV (reference sequence). V dropped 4 bases and J dropped 4 bases, with 8 bases sitting between them. The CDR3 covers 13 residues. CDR3 DNA sequence: TGTGCCAGCAGTTGGCAGGGGAATCAGCCCCAGCATTTT. Translating gives CASSWQGNQPQHF.

This clone was seen a single time. The chain recombines TRBV15 with TRBJ1-5; 8 positions agree with TRBD1. This CDR3 spans 17 amino acids. V was clipped by 3 bases and J by 6 bases; unmatched bases: 13. Germline-derived CDR1 and CDR2 are LNHNV and YYDKDF (reference sequence). The CDR3, as DNA: TGTGCCACCAGCAGGGGACCGGACAGGGAATTGGGTCAGCCCCAGCATTTT. Residues: CATSRGPDRELGQPQHF.

The sample holds a few counts of this clone. The chain combines TRBV29-1 with TRBJ1-1, with D unclear. Germline V gene data show CDR1 as SQVTM and CDR2 as ANQGSEA. The CDR3 contains 12 residues. V was shortened by 4 bases and J by 0 bases, with 6 bases between the two germline ends. CDR3 residues: CSVAPLNTEAFF. The CDR3 bases are TGCAGCGTTGCCCCCTTGAACACTGAAGCTTTCTTT.

For the CDR3, the DNA is TGTGCCTTACAGGAGGGAACCTACGAGCAGTACTTC. Amino acids: CALQEGTYEQYF. The V call is TRBV30, the J call TRBJ2-7; the D gene is possibly TRBD2 (6 bases). The CDR3 loop spans 12 amino acids. Trimming pared 7 bases from V and 2 bases from J, leaving 12 bases between. Germline CDR1 is GTSNPN and CDR2 is SVGIG (reference sequence).

V and J are TRBV30 and TRBJ1-2, with D unclear. Germline CDR1 reads GTSNPN; CDR2 reads SVGIG (reference sequence). The V and J ends lost 2 bases and 5 bases respectively, with 18 bases between them. The CDR3 contains 15 residues. CDR3 DNA sequence: TGTGCCTGGAGTCACCAAGGACGGAAAGTTTATGGCTACACCTTC. Residues: CAWSHQGRKVYGYTF.

The chain recombines TRBV27 with TRBJ1-2; 7 positions agree with TRBD1. The CDR3 runs to 13 residues. In germline, CDR1 is MNHEY, CDR2 SMNVEV (reference sequence). V shed 6 bases and J 8 bases; nucleotides not matched to a gene: 9. CDR3 nucleotides: TGTGCCAGCAGCCGAGACAGGGCCAAAGGCTACACCTTC. As protein: CASSRDRAKGYTF.

This sequence joins TRBV5-1 and TRBJ2-7; TRBD2 might be the D (6 bases). Germline V CDR1 and CDR2: SGHRS, YFSETQ. With 4 bases removed from V and 3 bases from J, the gap between germline ends came to 14 bases. CDR3 length equals 14 residues. The CDR3 DNA sequence: TGCGCCAGCAGCGAGGAACCGGACTACTACGAGCAGTACTTC. Protein: CASSEEPDYYEQYF.

In DNA, the CDR3 is TGTGCCAGCTCACCAGGCACAGGCCAAGAGACCCAGTACTTC. Translated: CASSPGTGQETQYF. The V gene is TRBV18, the J gene TRBJ2-5; weak D call: TRBD1 (5 bases). CDR1 is KGHSH, CDR2 LQKENI, per germline. The CDR3 extends over 14 amino acids. The V end lost 2 bases, the J end lost 1 base, and 8 bases lay between the germline ends.

J is TRBJ1-1 and V is TRBV29-1; 7 bases match TRBD1. The CDR3 has 12 residues. Germline CDR1 reads SQVTM; CDR2 reads ANQGSEA. V gave up 7 bases and J gave up 5 bases; unmatched junction bases: 7. The CDR3 nucleotides read TGCAGCGGCAACAGGGGAGGGACTGAAGCTTTCTTT. As protein: CSGNRGGTEAFF.

The chain couples TRBV7-2 to TRBJ2-5; D remains ambiguous. The CDR3 spans 12 residues. The V end was cut by 5 bases, the J end by 5 bases, with 9 bases between. The germline gives CDR1 SGHTA, CDR2 FQGNSA. The CDR3 reads CASSAKRETQYF. The DNA of the CDR3 is TGTGCCAGCAGCGCTAAACGGGAGACCCAGTACTTC.

This chain connects TRBV28 to TRBJ2-2, with 12 bases aligning to TRBD1. J was trimmed by 8 bases and V by 6 bases; bases with no gene match: 4. Per germline, CDR1 MDHEN and CDR2 SYDVKM. This CDR3 has 14 residues. DNA for the CDR3: TGTGCCAGCAGAGGGACAGGGGGCATAGGGGAGCTGTTTTTT. Its protein is CASRGTGGIGELFF.

In this sample, this clone turned up a few times. The genes are TRBV29-1 and TRBJ2-1; no firm D call. The ends were cut back, 4 bases at V and 1 base at J, with 11 bases in the middle. Germline assignment: CDR1 SQVTM and CDR2 ANQGSEA. There are 14 residues in the CDR3. In DNA, the CDR3 is TGCAGCGTTGTACCAGAAGAATCCTACAATGAGCAGTTCTTC. It codes for CSVVPEESYNEQFF.

The gene calls are TRBV9 and TRBJ1-1; 9 bases map to TRBD1. The ends lost 3 bases at V and 3 bases at J; junction bases unmatched: 9. The CDR3 has 16 amino acids. Germline CDR1 SGDLS, CDR2 YYNGEE. CDR3: CASSASQGASDTEAFF. As DNA, the CDR3 is TGTGCCAGCAGCGCTTCACAGGGGGCATCGGACACTGAAGCTTTCTTT.

This clone occurred a few times. CDR3 DNA sequence: TGCGCCAGCAGCTTGGTTGGCAACCGAGATACGCAGTATTTT. Translating gives CASSLVGNRDTQYF. The rearrangement uses TRBV5-1 and TRBJ2-3; D unresolved. The CDR3 is 14 amino acids. Trimming pared 0 bases from V and 5 bases from J, leaving 10 bases between. Germline CDR1 SGHRS, CDR2 YFSETQ.